This paragraph covers one TCR beta chain sequence. Authors' processing steps: Reference gene primer amplification yielded estimated nucleated cell counts. Some clones are missing from TCRdb's copy, which holds only in-frame ones; the method was immunoSEQ multiplex PCR. V and J calls and clone size are copied from that table; D and trimming were computed from the DNA. The sample shows 250,000 to 350,000 clones, over 75% of them seen only once. The sample comes from a study of blood T cell repertoires in COVID-19. Study as a whole: T cells, B-cell-depleted T cells, or PBMCs provided the cDNA or gDNA that served as material.

The CDR3 length is 14 residues. Germline loops: CDR1 SGHNT, CDR2 YYREEE (reference sequence). Trimming left V 0 bases short and J 2 bases short, with 9 bases between. The sequencing sample was made of peripheral blood. The clonotype comes from a woman aged 45-65 years with active or convalescent COVID-19. The V gene is TRBV5-4, the J gene TRBJ2-7; a weak D match, TRBD1 (5 bases). This CDR3 is CASSLVDSAYEQYF. The CDR3 DNA reads as TGTGCCAGCAGCTTGGTTGACAGCGCCTACGAGCAGTACTTC.